The 19 T cell receptor beta chains below all came from one sample that was sequenced in a study of graft-versus-host responses after intestinal transplantation. Here immunoSEQ multiplex PCR was the method, and the copy in TCRdb shows in-frame clones only, minus some. There are about 69,000 clones in the sample; around 90% occur only once, and 6.5% to 7% lies in the top ten. Sequencing used bone marrow, obtained 734 days after intestinal transplantation. These receptors came from a human patient who received an intestinal transplant, so some T cells may come from the graft donor.

This rearrangement joins TRBV30 to TRBJ2-5; 9 bases are shared with TRBD1. V shed 2 bases, J shed 4 bases, and the junction held 8 bases outside the gene matches. This CDR3 is 15 amino acids long. CDR1 and CDR2 from the germline V gene are GTSNPN and SVGIG (reference sequence). The CDR3 sequence is CAWSSRQGVGETQYF. Written as DNA, the CDR3 is TGTGCCTGGAGTTCGCGACAGGGGGTCGGAGAGACCCAGTACTTC.

This chain uses TRBV30 with TRBJ2-5; 9 bases are shared with TRBD2. V shed 5 bases and J 2 bases; nucleotides not matched to a gene: 6. This CDR3 spans 14 amino acids. Germline CDR1 is GTSNPN and CDR2 is SVGIG (reference sequence). CDR3 in amino acids: CAWERTSVQETQYF. The CDR3 region has the DNA TGTGCCTGGGAACGGACTAGCGTACAAGAGACCCAGTACTTC.

The chain recombines TRBV19 with TRBJ1-1; D is perhaps TRBD1 (5 bases). CDR1 and CDR2 (germline): LNHDA, SQIVND (reference sequence). The V end was cut by 7 bases, the J end by 4 bases, with 16 bases between. The CDR3 runs to 14 residues. As DNA, the CDR3 is TGTGCCAGTACCCTCGGGGGTGGTATCACTGAAGCTTTCTTT. It specifies CASTLGGGITEAFF.

This rearrangement joins TRBV6-6 to TRBJ2-2, with D possibly matching TRBD1 (5 bases). CDR1 MNHNY and CDR2 SVGAGI come from the germline V gene (reference sequence). This CDR3 has 13 amino acids. Trimming shortened V by 2 bases and J by 6 bases, and 7 bases separated the two germline ends. The CDR3 DNA reads as TGTGCCAGCAGTTACGACAGTCCCGGGGAGCTGTTTTTT. Encoded protein: CASSYDSPGELFF.

V and J are TRBV6-5 and TRBJ2-7; 7 bases align to TRBD2. Germline V lookup: CDR1 MNHEY, CDR2 SVGAGI. The CDR3 is made up of 12 amino acids. With V trimmed by 10 bases and J by 4 bases, 7 bases remained unmatched. The CDR3, as DNA: TGTGCCACTCGCGCAGCGGGGTACGAGCAGTACTTC. It encodes CATRAAGYEQYF.

This clone showed up just once. The genes are TRBV10-2 and TRBJ2-7; a weak D match, TRBD1 (5 bases). CDR3 length equals 12 residues. Trimming shortened V by 6 bases and J by 5 bases, and 11 bases separated the two germline ends. CDR1 and CDR2 (germline): WSHSY, SAAADI. CDR3 residues: CASSHIRDEQYF. For the CDR3, the DNA is TGCGCCAGCAGCCACATCAGGGACGAGCAGTACTTC.

This clone was counted a single time. This sequence joins TRBV7-6 and TRBJ2-1, with 7 bases aligning to TRBD2. The germline gives CDR1 SGHVS, CDR2 FNYEAQ. The CDR3 sequence is 15 residues long. With 8 bases clipped from V and 5 bases from J, the junction kept 12 bases outside the gene matches. The CDR3: CASAGGAGAHNEQFF. DNA of the CDR3: TGTGCCAGCGCCGGAGGGGCGGGAGCTCACAATGAGCAGTTCTTC.

The chain employs TRBV5-1 and TRBJ1-5; 7 bases map to TRBD1. J gave up 5 bases and V 5 bases, and 4 bases lay outside the gene matches. The CDR3 is 13 residues long. CDR1 and CDR2 from the germline V gene are SGHRS and YFSETQ. CDR3 sequence: CASSFTGDQPQHF. CDR3 coding DNA: TGCGCCAGCAGTTTTACAGGGGATCAGCCCCAGCATTTT.

The rearrangement links TRBV5-5 to TRBJ2-7; possible D gene TRBD1, 6 bases. Trimming removed 4 bases from V and 1 base from J, with 18 bases in between. The CDR3 length is 16 residues. Per germline, CDR1 SGHKS and CDR2 YYEKEE (reference sequence). This chain's CDR3 is CASSPTLGTPSYEQYF. CDR3 bases: TGTGCCAGCAGCCCTACGCTCGGGACACCTTCCTACGAGCAGTACTTC.

The chain is built from TRBV7-9 and TRBJ2-7, with D perhaps matching TRBD2 (6 bases). CDR3 length: 12 residues. Germline CDR1 is SEHNR and CDR2 is FQNEAQ (reference sequence). The V end was cut by 6 bases, the J end by 6 bases, with 12 bases between. CDR3 sequence reads: CASRSGSREQYF. The CDR3, as DNA: TGTGCCAGCAGATCCGGGAGTCGCGAGCAGTACTTC.

This clone was counted a single time. The V call is TRBV6-1, the J call TRBJ2-1; TRBD2 might be the D (5 bases). This CDR3 is 13 amino acids long. Germline loops: CDR1 MNHNS, CDR2 SASEGT. V was trimmed by 4 bases and J by 5 bases, leaving 9 bases between them. As DNA, the CDR3 is TGTGCCAGCAGTGTAGGGAGACACAATGAGCAGTTCTTC. It specifies CASSVGRHNEQFF.

The V gene is TRBV11-2, the J gene TRBJ1-1; TRBD1 matches 10 bases. Per germline, CDR1 SGHAT and CDR2 FQNNGV. The junction had 3 bases not matched to a gene; V was cut back by 3 bases and J by 2 bases. CDR3 length: 15 amino acids. The CDR3 DNA is TGTGCCAGCAGCTTCGGGGACAGGGGTAACACTGAAGCTTTCTTT. The encoded protein is CASSFGDRGNTEAFF. The entire variable domain, with the rest obtained from reference TRBV11-2 and TRBJ1-1, is as follows: EAGVAQSPRYKIIEKRQSVAFWCNPISGHATLYWYQQILGQGPKLLIQFQNNGVVDDSQLPKDRFSAERLKGVDSTLKIQPAKLEDSAVYLCASSFGDRGNTEAFFGQGTRLTVV.

The J gene is TRBJ2-7, the V gene TRBV11-2, with 7 bases matching TRBD1. V shed 1 base and J 3 bases; nucleotides not matched to a gene: 6. Germline V gives CDR1 SGHAT, CDR2 FQNNGV. The CDR3 extends over 15 amino acids. CDR3 in DNA: TGTGCCAGCAGCTTAGTAGTCGGGACAGACTACGAGCAGTACTTC. It specifies CASSLVVGTDYEQYF.

The genes are TRBV2 and TRBJ2-1, with 14 bases that match TRBD2. Germline-derived CDR1 and CDR2 are SNHLY and FYNNEI. The CDR3 is 17 amino acids. V shed 7 bases and J 3 bases; nucleotides not matched to a gene: 8. CDR3 region: CASTGTSGSLVYNEQFF. CDR3 nucleotides: TGTGCCAGCACCGGGACTAGCGGGAGCTTGGTCTACAATGAGCAGTTCTTC.

This chain uses TRBV9 with TRBJ2-7; TRBD2 matches 13 bases. V was pared by 3 bases and J by 5 bases, with 5 bases of the junction left unmatched. CDR1 SGDLS and CDR2 YYNGEE come from the germline V gene. The CDR3 runs 15 residues. The CDR3, as DNA: TGTGCCAGCAGCGCTACTAGCGGGGGGGCCGACGAGCAGTACTTC. Translation gives CASSATSGGADEQYF.

The chain carries TRBV6-6 and TRBJ2-7; TRBD1 matches at 7 bases. J lost 3 bases, V lost 6 bases, and 8 bases had no gene match. This CDR3 is 14 amino acids long. In germline, CDR1 is MNHNY, CDR2 SVGAGI (reference sequence). The DNA of the CDR3 is TGTGCCAGCAGCGGGACAGCGAGTAGCTACGAGCAGTACTTC. Amino acids: CASSGTASSYEQYF.

The chain links TRBV10-1 to TRBJ2-3; 8 bases are a match to TRBD2. The CDR3 runs to 15 residues. Germline CDR1 and CDR2: WNHNN and SYGVQD (reference sequence). Germline trimming cut 5 bases from V and 4 bases from J; bases unmatched to any gene: 8. The CDR3 region is CASSPGLAGADTQYF. CDR3 DNA: TGCGCCAGCAGTCCCGGACTAGCCGGGGCAGATACGCAGTATTTT.

As concerns this clone: Other DNA sequences in this specimen translate into the identical CDR3. The chain recombines TRBV7-2 with TRBJ2-5; the match to TRBD1 covers 11 bases. The CDR3 runs 16 residues. Trimming removed 5 bases from V and 5 bases from J; junction bases left unmatched: 10. CDR1 is SGHTA, CDR2 FQGNSA, per germline. CDR3 nucleotide sequence: TGTGCCAGCAGCCAAAGGACAGGGGGCGGGGGGGAGACCCAGTACTTC. It translates to CASSQRTGGGGETQYF.

The rearrangement joins TRBV28 to TRBJ1-2, with D perhaps TRBD1 (6 bases). V lost 1 base to trimming and J lost 4 bases, with 13 bases between them. CDR1 and CDR2 (germline): MDHEN, SYDVKM. The CDR3 is 15 residues long. Here the CDR3 DNA reads TGTGCCAGCAGTTTATCTACGGGGGCGGGCTATGGCTACACCTTC. As protein: CASSLSTGAGYGYTF.